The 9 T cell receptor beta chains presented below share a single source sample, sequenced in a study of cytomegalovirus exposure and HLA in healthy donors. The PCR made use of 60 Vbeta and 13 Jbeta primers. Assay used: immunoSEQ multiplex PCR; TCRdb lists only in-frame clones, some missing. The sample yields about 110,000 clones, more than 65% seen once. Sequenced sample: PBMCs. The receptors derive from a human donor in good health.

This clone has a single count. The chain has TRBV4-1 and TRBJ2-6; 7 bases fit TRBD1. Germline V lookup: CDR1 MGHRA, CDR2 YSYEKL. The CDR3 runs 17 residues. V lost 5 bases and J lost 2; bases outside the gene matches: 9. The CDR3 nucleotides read TGCGCCAGCAGCAGGACAGGACCGGGGACTGGGGCCAACGTCCTGACTTTC. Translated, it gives CASSRTGPGTGANVLTF.

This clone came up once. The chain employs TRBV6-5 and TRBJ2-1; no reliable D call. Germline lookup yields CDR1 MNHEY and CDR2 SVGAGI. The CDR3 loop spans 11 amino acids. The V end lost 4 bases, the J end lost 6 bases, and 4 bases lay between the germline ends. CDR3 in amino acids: CASSSLNEQFF. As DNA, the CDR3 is TGTGCCAGCAGTTCACTCAATGAGCAGTTCTTC.

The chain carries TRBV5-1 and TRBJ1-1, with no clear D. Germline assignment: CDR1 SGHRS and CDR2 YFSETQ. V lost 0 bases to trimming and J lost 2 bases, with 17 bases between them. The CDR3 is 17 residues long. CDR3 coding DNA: TGCGCCAGCAGCTTGGGTCTAGGGTACGGGGATAACACTGAAGCTTTCTTT. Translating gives CASSLGLGYGDNTEAFF.

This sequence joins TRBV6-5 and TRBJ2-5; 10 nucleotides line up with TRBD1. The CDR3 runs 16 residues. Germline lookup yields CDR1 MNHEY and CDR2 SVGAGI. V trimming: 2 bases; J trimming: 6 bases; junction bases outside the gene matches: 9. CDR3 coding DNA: TGTGCCAGCAGTTACCTGACAGGGGGCGGCTTGAAGACCCAGTACTTC. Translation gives CASSYLTGGGLKTQYF.

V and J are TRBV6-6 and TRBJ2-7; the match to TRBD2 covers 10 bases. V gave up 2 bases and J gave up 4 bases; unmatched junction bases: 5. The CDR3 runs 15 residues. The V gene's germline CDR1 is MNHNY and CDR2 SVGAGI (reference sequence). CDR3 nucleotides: TGTGCCAGCAGTTACCCTAGCGGGAGTAGTTACGAGCAGTACTTC. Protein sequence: CASSYPSGSSYEQYF.

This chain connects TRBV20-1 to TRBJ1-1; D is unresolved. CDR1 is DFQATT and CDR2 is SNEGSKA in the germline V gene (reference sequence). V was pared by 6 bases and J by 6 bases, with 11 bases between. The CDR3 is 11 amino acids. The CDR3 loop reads CSALSLAEAFF. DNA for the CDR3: TGCAGTGCCCTCTCCCTCGCTGAAGCTTTCTTT.

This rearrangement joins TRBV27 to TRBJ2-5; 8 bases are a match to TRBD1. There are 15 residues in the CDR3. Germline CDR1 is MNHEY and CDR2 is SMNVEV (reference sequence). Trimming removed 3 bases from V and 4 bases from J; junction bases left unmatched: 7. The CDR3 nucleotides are TGTGCCAGCAGTTTTTTTCAGGGGGCGAGAGAGACCCAGTACTTC. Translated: CASSFFQGARETQYF.

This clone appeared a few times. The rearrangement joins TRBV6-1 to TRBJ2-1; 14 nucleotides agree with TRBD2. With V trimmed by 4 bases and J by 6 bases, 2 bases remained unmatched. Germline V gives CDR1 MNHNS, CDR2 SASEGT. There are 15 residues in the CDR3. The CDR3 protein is CASSGGTSGSNEQFF. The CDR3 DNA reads TGTGCCAGCAGTGGCGGGACTAGCGGGAGCAATGAGCAGTTCTTC.

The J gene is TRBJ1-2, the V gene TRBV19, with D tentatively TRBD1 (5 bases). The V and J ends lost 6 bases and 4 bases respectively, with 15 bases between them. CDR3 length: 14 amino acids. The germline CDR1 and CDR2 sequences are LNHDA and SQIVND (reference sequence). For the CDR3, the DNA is TGTGCCAGTAGCATTGCGGACAAATCCTATGGCTACACCTTC. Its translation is CASSIADKSYGYTF.